This TCR beta chain is from a study of shared clonotypes between healthy human individuals. Each donor was a Caucasian adult residing in Nashville, Tennessee. Researchers ran the assay at a deep level. For sorted subsets, about 200 ng DNA per replicate equaled 30,000 or so T cell genomes. TCRdb keeps only in-frame clones here, not all; method: immunoSEQ multiplex PCR. The sample has around 990,000 clones, about 72% seen once. Study results and caveats: Clonotype sharing among donors was expected to depend on sequencing depth.

Looked up from germline, CDR1 is MGHRA and CDR2 is YSYEKL. The CDR3 extends over 14 amino acids. After removal of 6 bases from V and 3 bases from J, the junction contained 5 bases not matched to a gene. A note on this clone: Its antigen is unidentified.

V gene TRBV4-1 combines with J gene TRBJ2-7; 10 positions agree with TRBD1. The sequenced sample consisted of memory CD4+ T cells from PBMCs. Subset denoted: CD45RA-negative fraction. This TCR derives from a man aged 18 to 35 in good health. Some clones in this sample may be carry-over from other donors' samples. The CDR3 nucleotides read TGCGCCAGCAGGGAGGGGGACAGGGGCTACGAGCAGTACTTC. Protein sequence: CASREGDRGYEQYF.